In this sample, the clone carrying this T cell receptor (beta chain) turned up a few times. Its antigen is currently unknown. Clinicians diagnosed patients from clinical symptoms, serum thyroxine and TRAb, thyroid ultrasound and orbital computed tomography. There were TCR beta CDR3 regions amplified from RNA transcripts. RT-PCR in the first round (using the HTBI primer set) targeted the TCR CDR3. TCRdb re-analysed the multiplex PCR reads in MiXCR, keeping a single row per CDR3 protein. The sample lists a few hundred thousand distinct CDR3 sequences, less than 20% occurring once. The V gene lost 6 bases and the J gene lost 4 bases, with 13 bases spanning the gap. Germline-derived CDR1 and CDR2 are SGDLS and YYNGEE. CDR3 length: 14 residues. The record originates from a study of T cells in Graves' hyperthyroidism and ophthalmopathy. Study outcomes and limitations: Most expanded thyroid clonotypes above 0.001 also appeared in blood. Ophthalmopathy was separated from stable hyperthyroidism by a 13 V-J model. Before onset, ophthalmopathy was predicted by the model a median approximately 6.6 months earlier.

Specimen: blood. The V and J genes are TRBV9 and TRBJ1-4; no definite D call. The receptor was derived from a woman in her twenties or thirties with Graves' hyperthyroidism. CDR3 coding DNA: TGTGCCAGCACCTCGGGTCGGGTTAATGAAAAACTGTTTTTT. Protein product: CASTSGRVNEKLFF.